The present T cell receptor (beta chain) was sequenced within a study of T cells after yellow fever vaccination. Production of TCR cDNA was by 5'RACE template switching, which also added a universal primer site and UMIs. TCRdb itself ran the 5' RACE reads through MiXCR, one entry per CDR3 protein. The table records about 140,000 distinct CDR3 sequences, 6.6% of them present only once. The CDR3 runs 12 residues. Germline V gene data show CDR1 as DFQATT and CDR2 as SNEGSKA (reference sequence). The V and J ends lost 6 bases and 6 bases respectively, with 13 bases between them. The clonotype was recovered from a man in his thirties or forties who received the YFV17D yellow fever vaccine. The sample consisted of CD4+ T cells sorted from PBMCs, taken 10 days after the yellow fever booster vaccination. This rearrangement joins TRBV20-1 to TRBJ2-3, with D perhaps matching TRBD2 (5 bases). CDR3 loop: CSAQKDWDTQYF. As DNA, the CDR3 is TGCAGTGCCCAGAAGGACTGGGATACGCAGTATTTT.